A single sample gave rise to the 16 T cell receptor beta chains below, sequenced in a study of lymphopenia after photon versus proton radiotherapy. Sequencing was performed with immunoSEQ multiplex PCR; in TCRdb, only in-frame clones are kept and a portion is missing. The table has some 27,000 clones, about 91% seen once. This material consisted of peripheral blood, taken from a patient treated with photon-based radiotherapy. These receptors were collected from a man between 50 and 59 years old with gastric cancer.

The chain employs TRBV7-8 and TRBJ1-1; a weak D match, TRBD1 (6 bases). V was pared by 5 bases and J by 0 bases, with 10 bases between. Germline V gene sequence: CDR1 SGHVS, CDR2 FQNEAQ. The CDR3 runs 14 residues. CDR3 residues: CASSIDRMNTEAFF. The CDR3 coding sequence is TGTGCCAGCAGCATAGACAGGATGAACACTGAAGCTTTCTTT.

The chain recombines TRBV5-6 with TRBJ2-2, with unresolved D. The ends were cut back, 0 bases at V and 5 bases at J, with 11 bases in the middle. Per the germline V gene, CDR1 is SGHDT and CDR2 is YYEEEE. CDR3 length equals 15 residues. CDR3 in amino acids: CASSLAQLYTGELFF. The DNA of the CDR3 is TGTGCCAGCAGCTTGGCCCAGCTATATACCGGGGAGCTGTTTTTT.

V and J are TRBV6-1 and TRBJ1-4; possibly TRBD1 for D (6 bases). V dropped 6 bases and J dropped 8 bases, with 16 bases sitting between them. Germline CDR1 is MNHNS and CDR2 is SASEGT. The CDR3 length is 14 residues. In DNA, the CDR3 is TGTGCCAGCAGCCCCAGGGGAGGCTCCGAAAAACTGTTTTTT. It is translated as CASSPRGGSEKLFF.

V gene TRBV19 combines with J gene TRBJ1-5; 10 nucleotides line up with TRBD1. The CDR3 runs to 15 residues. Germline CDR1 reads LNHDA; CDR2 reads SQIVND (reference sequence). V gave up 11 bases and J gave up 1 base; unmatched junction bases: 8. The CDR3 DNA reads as TGTGCCGCCCGACAGGGGGCATCGAGCAATCAGCCCCAGCATTTT. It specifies CAARQGASSNQPQHF.

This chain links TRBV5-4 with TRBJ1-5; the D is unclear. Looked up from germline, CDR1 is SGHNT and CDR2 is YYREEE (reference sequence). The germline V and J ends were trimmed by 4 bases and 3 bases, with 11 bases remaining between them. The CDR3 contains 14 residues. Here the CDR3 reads CASSLDGNNQPQHF. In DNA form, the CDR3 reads TGTGCCAGCAGCCTTGACGGCAACAATCAGCCCCAGCATTTT.

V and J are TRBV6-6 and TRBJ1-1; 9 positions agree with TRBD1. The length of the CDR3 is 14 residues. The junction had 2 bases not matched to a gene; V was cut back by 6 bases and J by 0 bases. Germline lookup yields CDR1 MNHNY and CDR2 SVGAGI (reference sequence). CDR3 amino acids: CASRDRGMNTEAFF. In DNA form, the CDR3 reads TGTGCCAGCAGGGACAGGGGAATGAACACTGAAGCTTTCTTT.

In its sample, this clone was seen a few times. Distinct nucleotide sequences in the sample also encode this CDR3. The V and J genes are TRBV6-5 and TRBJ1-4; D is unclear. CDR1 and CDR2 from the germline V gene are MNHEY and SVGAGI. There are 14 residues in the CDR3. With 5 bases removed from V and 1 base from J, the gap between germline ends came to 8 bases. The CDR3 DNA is TGTGCCAGCAGTGAACGAGGAACTAATGAAAAACTGTTTTTT. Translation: CASSERGTNEKLFF.

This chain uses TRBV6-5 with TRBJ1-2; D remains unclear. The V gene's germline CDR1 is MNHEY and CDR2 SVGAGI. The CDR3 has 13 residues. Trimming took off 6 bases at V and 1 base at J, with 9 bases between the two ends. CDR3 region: CASRTPYNYGYTF. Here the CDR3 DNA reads TGTGCCAGCAGGACACCATATAACTATGGCTACACCTTC.

Here the CDR3 reads CASSSTGPIYGYTF. In DNA, the CDR3 is TGTGCCAGCAGCTCAACCGGACCGATCTATGGCTACACCTTC. The chain links TRBV5-5 to TRBJ1-2; D not certain. The germline gives CDR1 SGHKS, CDR2 YYEKEE (reference sequence). The CDR3 consists of 14 residues. V lost 3 bases, J lost 4 bases, and 13 bases lay in between.

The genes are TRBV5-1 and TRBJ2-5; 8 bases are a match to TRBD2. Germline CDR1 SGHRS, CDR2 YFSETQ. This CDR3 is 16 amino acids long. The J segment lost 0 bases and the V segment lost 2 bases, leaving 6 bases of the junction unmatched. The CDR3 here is CASSFLAGGNQETQYF. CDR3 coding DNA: TGCGCCAGCAGCTTTTTGGCGGGGGGAAACCAAGAGACCCAGTACTTC. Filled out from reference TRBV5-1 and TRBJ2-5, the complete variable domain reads KAGVTQTPRYLIKTRGQQVTLSCSPISGHRSVSWYQQTPGQGLQFLFEYFSETQRNKGNFPGRFSGRQFSNSRSEMNVSTLELGDSALYLCASSFLAGGNQETQYFGPGTRLLVL.

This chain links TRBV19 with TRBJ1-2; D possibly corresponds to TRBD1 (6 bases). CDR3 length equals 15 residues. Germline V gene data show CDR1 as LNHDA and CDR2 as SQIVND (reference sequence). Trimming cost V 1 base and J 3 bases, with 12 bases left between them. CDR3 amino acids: CASSIAPGADYGYTF. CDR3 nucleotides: TGTGCCAGTAGTATAGCCCCGGGGGCTGACTATGGCTACACCTTC.

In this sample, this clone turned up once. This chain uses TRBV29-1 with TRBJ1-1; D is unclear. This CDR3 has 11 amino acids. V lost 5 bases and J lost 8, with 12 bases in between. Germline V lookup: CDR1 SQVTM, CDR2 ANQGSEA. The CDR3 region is CSVFSRAEAFF. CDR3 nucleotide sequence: TGCAGCGTTTTTTCGAGGGCGGAAGCTTTCTTT. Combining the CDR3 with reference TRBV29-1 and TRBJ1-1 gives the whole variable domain SAVISQKPSRDICQRGTSLTIQCQVDSQVTMMFWYRQQPGQSLTLIATANQGSEATYESGFVIDKFPISRPNLTFSTLTVSNMSPEDSSIYLCSVFSRAEAFFGQGTRLTVV.

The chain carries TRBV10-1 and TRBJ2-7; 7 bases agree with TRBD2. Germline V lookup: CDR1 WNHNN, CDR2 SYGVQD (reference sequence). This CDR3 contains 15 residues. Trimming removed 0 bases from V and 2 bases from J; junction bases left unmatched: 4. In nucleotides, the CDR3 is TGCGCCAGCAGTGAGTCGCTAGCGGATACCTACGAGCAGTACTTC. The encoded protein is CASSESLADTYEQYF.

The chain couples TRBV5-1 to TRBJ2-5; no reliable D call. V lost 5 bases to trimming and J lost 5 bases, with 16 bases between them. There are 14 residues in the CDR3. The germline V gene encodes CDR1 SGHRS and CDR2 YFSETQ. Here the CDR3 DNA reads TGCGCCAGCAGACCCGTAGCCGTCTCGGAGACCCAGTACTTC. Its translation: CASRPVAVSETQYF.

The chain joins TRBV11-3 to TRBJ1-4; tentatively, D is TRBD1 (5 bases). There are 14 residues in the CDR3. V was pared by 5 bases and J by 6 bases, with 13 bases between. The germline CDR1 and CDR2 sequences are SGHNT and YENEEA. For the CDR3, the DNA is TGTGCCAGCAGCCCAGTTGGGGGGTATGAAAAACTGTTTTTT. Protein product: CASSPVGGYEKLFF.

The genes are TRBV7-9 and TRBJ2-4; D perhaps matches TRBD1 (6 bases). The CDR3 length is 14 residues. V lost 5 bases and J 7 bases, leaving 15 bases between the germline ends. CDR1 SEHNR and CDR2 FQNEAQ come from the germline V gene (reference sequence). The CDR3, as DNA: TGTGCCAGCAGCCTAGGGGGAGACAGGAACATTCAGTACTTC. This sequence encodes CASSLGGDRNIQYF.